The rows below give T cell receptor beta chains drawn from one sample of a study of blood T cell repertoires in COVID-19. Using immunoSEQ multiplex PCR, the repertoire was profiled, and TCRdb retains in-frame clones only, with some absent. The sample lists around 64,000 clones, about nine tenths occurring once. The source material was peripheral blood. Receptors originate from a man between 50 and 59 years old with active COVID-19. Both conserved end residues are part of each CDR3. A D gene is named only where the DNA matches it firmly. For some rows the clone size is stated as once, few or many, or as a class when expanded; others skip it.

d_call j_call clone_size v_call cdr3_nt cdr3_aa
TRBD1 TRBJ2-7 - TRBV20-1 TGCAGTGCCCCGGACAGGGTTGAGCAGTACTTC CSAPDRVEQYF
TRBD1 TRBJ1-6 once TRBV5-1 TGCGCCAGCAGCTCGAATCCGGGACAGGGACCTAATTCACCCCTCCACTTT CASSSNPGQGPNSPLHF
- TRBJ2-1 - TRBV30 TGTGCACCGAAGGGAGCGGGTAGATACAATGAGCAGTTCTTC CAPKGAGRYNEQFF
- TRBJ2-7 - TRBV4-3 TGCGCCAGCAGCCAAGTTGCGGATTACTCCTACGAGCAGTACTTC CASSQVADYSYEQYF
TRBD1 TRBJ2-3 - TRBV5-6 TGTGCCAGCAGCCCCGGGACAGGGTTCACAGATACGCAGTATTTT CASSPGTGFTDTQYF
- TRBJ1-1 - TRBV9 TGTGCCAGCAGCGTAGGAGGGCCTGAAGCTTTCTTT CASSVGGPEAFF
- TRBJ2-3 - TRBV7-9 TGTGCCAGCAGGCCTCGACGGGAGTCGAGAGATACGCAGTATTTT CASRPRRESRDTQYF
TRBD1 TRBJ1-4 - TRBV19 TGTGCCAGTAAGGGACAGGCCACTAATGAAAAACTGTTTTTT CASKGQATNEKLFF
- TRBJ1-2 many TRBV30 TGTGCCTCAGACAGTTCGTTTAACTATGGCTACACCTTC CASDSSFNYGYTF
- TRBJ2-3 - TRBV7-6 TGTGCCAGCAGCGGCGAGGGTAGCCACGGAGATACGCAGTATTTT CASSGEGSHGDTQYF
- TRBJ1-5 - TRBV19 TGTGCCAGTAGTATAGGATTTTACAGGAGATATCAGCCCCAGCATTTT CASSIGFYRRYQPQHF